One and the same sample provided the 16 T cell receptor beta chains below, sequenced in a study of blood T cells in healthy people across ages. Through a sample-barcoded 5' primer and a J-beta primer mix, a second PCR was run for roughly 6 to 11 cycles. One entry per CDR3 protein, called by TCRdb with MiXCR from the 5' RACE reads. The repertoire holds around 1,000,000 distinct CDR3 sequences, with around 25% as singletons. These data also formed part of another study, on T cells of mothers and their children.

The sequencing input was blood. The receptors were gathered from a girl aged 2-10 years in good health.

With respect to this clonotype: The junction does not match germline at one end; this may be a read error. CDR3 in amino acids: CATSGGTGPSYEQYF. CDR3 DNA: TGTGCCACCAGCGGGGGGACAGGGCCGTCCTACGAACAGTACTTC. The chain joins TRBV15 to TRBJ2-7, with 9 nucleotides matching TRBD1. CDR3 size: 15 residues. Germline CDR1 reads LNHNV; CDR2 reads YYDKDF (reference sequence).

CDR3 region: CASSLFQRITDTQYF. The CDR3 DNA reads TGTGCCAGCAGTTTATTCCAGCGGATCACAGATACGCAGTATTTT. V gene TRBV28 combines with J gene TRBJ2-3; a possible D gene is TRBD2 (5 bases). V was pared by 1 base and J by 2 bases, with 10 bases between. Germline V gene sequence: CDR1 MDHEN, CDR2 SYDVKM. This CDR3 has 15 amino acids.

The rearrangement links TRBV6-1 to TRBJ2-5; D perhaps matches TRBD2 (7 bases). Germline V gives CDR1 MNHNS, CDR2 SASEGT. The ends were cut back, 4 bases at V and 4 bases at J, with 19 bases in the middle. There are 16 residues in the CDR3. This chain's CDR3 is CASSVIGGGLRETQYF. In nucleotides, the CDR3 is TGTGCCAGCAGTGTGATTGGGGGGGGCCTCAGAGAGACCCAGTACTTC.

This chain joins TRBV6-5 and TRBJ1-4; D gene uncertain. CDR1 is MNHEY, CDR2 SVGAGI, per germline. There are 16 residues in the CDR3. The V and J ends lost 2 bases and 5 bases respectively, with 15 bases between them. The CDR3 bases are TGTGCCAGCAGTTACATCGCAGGCATGGGAAATGAAAAACTGTTTTTT. Amino acid sequence: CASSYIAGMGNEKLFF.

The genes are TRBV6-2 or TRBV6-3 and TRBJ2-5; 7 nucleotides align to TRBD1. V lost 2 bases, J lost 0 bases, and 9 bases stayed unmatched. The germline V gene encodes CDR1 MNHEY and CDR2 SVGEGT. The CDR3 loop spans 17 amino acids. The CDR3 loop is CASSYRGADRYQETQYF. The CDR3 nucleotides read TGTGCCAGCAGTTACAGGGGAGCGGACAGGTACCAAGAGACCCAGTACTTC.

About this clonotype itself: This sequence may be a read error, since a much larger clone differs from it by one base. The gene calls are TRBV29-1 and TRBJ2-7; D tentatively reads TRBD1 or TRBD2 (5 bases each). V dropped 3 bases and J dropped 3 bases, with 9 bases sitting between them. The length of the CDR3 is 12 residues. Germline V gene data show CDR1 as SQVTM and CDR2 as ANQGSEA. CDR3 protein: CSVEGVGYEQYF. CDR3 in DNA: TGCAGCGTTGAGGGGGTGGGCTACGAGCAGTACTTC.

The CDR3 reads CASSQDRQRPYNEQFF. CDR3 in DNA: TGCGCCAGCAGCCAAGATAGACAGCGTCCCTACAATGAGCAGTTCTTC. The gene calls are TRBV4-3 and TRBJ2-1, with a tentative D call TRBD1 (5 bases). V lost 0 bases, J lost 2 bases, and 11 bases lay in between. The germline V gene has CDR1 LGHNA and CDR2 YSLEER. The CDR3 is 16 amino acids.

CDR3 nucleotide sequence: TGCAGCGTTGAATTTGCGGGGTACGAGACCCAGTACTTC. It encodes CSVEFAGYETQYF. The chain couples TRBV29-1 to TRBJ2-5; D is perhaps TRBD2 (6 bases). The V gene lost 2 bases and the J gene lost 5 bases, with 12 bases spanning the gap. Per the germline V gene, CDR1 is SQVTM and CDR2 is ANQGSEA. The length of the CDR3 is 13 residues.

Only a few counts were recorded for this clonotype. The chain links TRBV12-3 or TRBV12-4 to TRBJ2-7; 7 bases line up with TRBD1. The CDR3 has 13 residues. V dropped 6 bases and J dropped 5; count of bases not matched to a gene: 7. CDR3 sequence: CASRETGFHEQYF. The CDR3 DNA sequence: TGTGCCAGCAGAGAGACAGGGTTCCACGAGCAGTACTTC.

In this sample, this clonotype turned up a few times. The V gene is TRBV3-1, the J gene TRBJ2-1; unclear D gene. Germline CDR1 LGHDT, CDR2 YNNKEL (reference sequence). Trimming removed 0 bases from V and 2 bases from J, with 5 bases in between. CDR3 size: 14 residues. The CDR3 loop reads CASSQDRPYNEQFF. The CDR3 DNA reads TGTGCCAGCAGCCAAGATCGACCCTACAATGAGCAGTTCTTC.

CDR3 DNA: TGCAGCGTTGCTACAGGCCGACCAGGGGCCAACGTCCTGACTTTC. This codes for CSVATGRPGANVLTF. The chain links TRBV29-1 to TRBJ2-6; possible D gene TRBD1, 5 bases. Germline V gene sequence: CDR1 SQVTM, CDR2 ANQGSEA. V lost 4 bases, J lost 4 bases, and 14 bases lay in between. This CDR3 is 15 amino acids long.

This clonotype came up a few times. This chain joins TRBV29-1 and TRBJ1-2; D unclear. The germline V gene has CDR1 SQVTM and CDR2 ANQGSEA. The CDR3 runs 12 residues. V was clipped by 3 bases and J by 4 bases, with 9 bases between them. The CDR3 region has the DNA TGCAGCGTTGATTACAGCCCCTATGGCTACACCTTC. This codes for CSVDYSPYGYTF. The entire variable domain, with the rest obtained from reference TRBV29-1 and TRBJ1-2, is as follows: SAVISQKPSRDICQRGTSLTIQCQVDSQVTMMFWYRQQPGQSLTLIATANQGSEATYESGFVIDKFPISRPNLTFSTLTVSNMSPEDSSIYLCSVDYSPYGYTFGSGTRLTVV.

J is TRBJ2-5 and V is TRBV7-8; TRBD1 agrees at 7 bases. This CDR3 is built from 15 residues. Per the germline V gene, CDR1 is SGHVS and CDR2 is FQNEAQ. The V segment lost 4 bases and the J segment 3 bases; nucleotides outside the gene matches: 8. This chain's CDR3 is CASSSIGTAEETQYF. In DNA form, the CDR3 reads TGTGCCAGCAGCTCGATCGGGACAGCCGAAGAGACCCAGTACTTC.

The V gene is TRBV29-1, the J gene TRBJ1-2; unclear D gene. Germline values: CDR1 SQVTM, CDR2 ANQGSEA. The CDR3 has 14 residues. V was cut by 5 bases and J by 8 bases, with 21 bases left in between. DNA for the CDR3: TGCAGCGTTATCCCCACAGAAGTACTCAAGGGCTACACCTTC. The encoded protein is CSVIPTEVLKGYTF.

This chain joins TRBV6-5 and TRBJ1-6; D is undetermined. V was pared by 0 bases and J by 0 bases, with 9 bases between. CDR3 length: 17 amino acids. Germline V gene data show CDR1 as MNHEY and CDR2 as SVGAGI. CDR3 coding DNA: TGTGCCAGCAGTTACTCGCCCGGGAGCTCCTATAATTCACCCCTCCACTTT. Residues: CASSYSPGSSYNSPLHF.

This clonotype was detected many times. The chain has TRBV6-5 and TRBJ2-1; the match to TRBD1 covers 10 bases. The CDR3 runs to 14 residues. The V gene's germline CDR1 is MNHEY and CDR2 SVGAGI. Trimming at V came to 8 bases and at J to 2 bases, leaving 3 bases not matched to a gene. The CDR3: CASSTGGPYNEQFF. The CDR3 DNA is TGTGCCAGCTCGACAGGGGGCCCCTACAATGAGCAGTTCTTC.